The TCR beta chain under discussion was sequenced for a study of cytomegalovirus exposure and HLA in healthy donors. In the PCR, 60 Vbeta and 13 Jbeta primers were used. TCRdb keeps only in-frame clones here, not all; method: immunoSEQ multiplex PCR. Among some 20,000 clones listed, 65% to 75% were seen once. Whole-study results and caveats: TCR association rates varied by HLA locus in a later analysis, with DRB1 highest and HLA-C lowest. From TCR beta sequences, most subjects' HLA-A and HLA-B alleles were reportedly predicted accurately. A later analysis linked a missense DCLRE1C variant to TCR beta V- and J-gene trimming.

Germline lookup yields CDR1 MGHRA and CDR2 YSYEKL. V lost 0 bases, J lost 7 bases, and 12 bases lay in between. This CDR3 contains 15 residues. About this clone itself: Its antigen is unknown.

Sequencing used PBMCs. The TCR originated in a man aged 18 to 29 in good health and CMV-seronegative. V gene TRBV4-1 combines with J gene TRBJ1-4; D is perhaps TRBD1 (5 bases). The CDR3 DNA sequence: TGCGCCAGCAGCCAAGATACGGCAGGGCCTGAAAAACTGTTTTTT. Its translation is CASSQDTAGPEKLFF.